These 17 T cell receptor beta chains originate from one sample sequenced in a study of blood T cell repertoires in COVID-19. Using immunoSEQ multiplex PCR, the repertoire was profiled, and TCRdb retains in-frame clones only, with some absent. The sample includes about 260,000 clones, less than 90% of them seen just once. Sequencing was carried out using peripheral blood. The receptor set was obtained from a man in his 60s who had recovered from COVID-19.

V and J are TRBV11-3 and TRBJ2-1; the D is unclear. Germline assignment: CDR1 SGHNT and CDR2 YENEEA. The ends were cut back, 2 bases at V and 7 bases at J, with 9 bases in the middle. The CDR3 extends over 13 amino acids. CDR3 sequence: CASSLFPSNEQFF. DNA of the CDR3: TGTGCCAGCAGCTTATTCCCGTCGAATGAGCAGTTCTTC.

This sequence joins TRBV7-6 and TRBJ1-1; D uncertain. Looked up from germline, CDR1 is SGHVS and CDR2 is FNYEAQ. The CDR3 is made up of 13 amino acids. Trimming removed 3 bases from V and 1 base from J, with 6 bases in between. CDR3 in DNA: TGTGCCAGCAGCTTGACTTCGAACACTGAAGCTTTCTTT. This codes for CASSLTSNTEAFF.

CDR3 bases: TGTGCCAGCAGCTTGGTTCAATCGGGGGGGCGAGCCGGGGAGCTGTTTTTT. Protein product: CASSLVQSGGRAGELFF. The chain employs TRBV5-5 and TRBJ2-2; TRBD2 agrees at 8 bases. This CDR3 has 17 residues. Germline CDR1 and CDR2: SGHKS and YYEKEE (reference sequence). J lost 6 bases, V lost 0 bases, and 10 bases had no gene match.

As concerns this clone: Within the sample, other DNA sequences also encode this same CDR3. The CDR3 DNA sequence: TGCGCCAGCAGCTTGGTGGCGGGGGGGTACAATGAGCAGTTCTTC. Encoded protein: CASSLVAGGYNEQFF. This sequence joins TRBV5-1 and TRBJ2-1; 9 bases line up with TRBD2. CDR3 size: 15 residues. The V gene end was trimmed by 0 bases and the J gene end by 4 bases; junction bases not matched to a gene: 2. Per germline, CDR1 SGHRS and CDR2 YFSETQ.

This clone was seen just once. The rearrangement joins TRBV10-2 to TRBJ2-1; 8 nucleotides line up with TRBD2. The germline V gene encodes CDR1 WSHSY and CDR2 SAAADI. The V segment lost 0 bases and the J segment 6 bases; nucleotides outside the gene matches: 7. CDR3 length equals 16 residues. CDR3 region: CASSESLSGTINEQFF. CDR3 sequence (DNA): TGCGCCAGCAGTGAGTCTCTTAGCGGGACCATCAATGAGCAGTTCTTC.

V usage is TRBV15 and J usage is TRBJ2-7; TRBD1 is a possible D gene (5 bases). CDR1 is LNHNV and CDR2 is YYDKDF in the germline V gene (reference sequence). There are 14 residues in the CDR3. V was cut by 5 bases and J by 0 bases, with 11 bases left in between. CDR3 DNA: TGTGCCACCAGCGTAGGGGCCGGCTCCTACGAGCAGTACTTC. Translating it yields CATSVGAGSYEQYF.

V usage is TRBV7-2 and J usage is TRBJ1-2, with 7 nucleotides matching TRBD1. The CDR3 runs 19 residues. Trimming cost V 4 bases and J 6 bases; bases outside gene matches: 23. Germline CDR1 SGHTA, CDR2 FQGNSA. Here the CDR3 reads CASSYQGPTGKGGHDGYTF. The CDR3 coding sequence is TGTGCCAGCAGCTACCAGGGGCCGACAGGGAAAGGGGGGCATGATGGCTACACCTTC. Full variable domain (outside the CDR3, taken from reference TRBV7-2 and TRBJ1-2): GAGVSQSPSNKVTEKGKDVELRCDPISGHTALYWYRQSLGQGLEFLIYFQGNSAPDKSGLPSDRFSAERTGGSVSTLTIQRTQQEDSAVYLCASSYQGPTGKGGHDGYTFGSGTRLTVV.

This chain connects TRBV28 to TRBJ2-6, with TRBD1 matching 9 bases. The CDR3 is made up of 15 amino acids. CDR1 is MDHEN, CDR2 SYDVKM, per germline. V shed 11 bases, J shed 4 bases, and the junction held 9 bases outside the gene matches. The CDR3 DNA is TGTGCCGTACAGGGGGCTAGGACAGGGGCCAACGTCCTGACTTTC. Its protein is CAVQGARTGANVLTF.

The chain couples TRBV6-1 to TRBJ1-5; 11 bases map to TRBD1. J gave up 1 base and V 4 bases, and 6 bases lay outside the gene matches. CDR1 is MNHNS and CDR2 is SASEGT in the germline V gene. This CDR3 is 17 amino acids long. The CDR3 DNA reads as TGTGCCAGCAGTGTTACCGGGGACAGGGGGAGCAATCAGCCCCAGCATTTT. Protein: CASSVTGDRGSNQPQHF.

The chain uses TRBV27 and TRBJ2-2, with 11 bases lining up with TRBD2. Losses at the gene ends were 7 bases for V and 6 bases for J; bases not matched to a gene: 7. CDR3 length equals 15 residues. Germline CDR1 reads MNHEY; CDR2 reads SMNVEV (reference sequence). The CDR3 sequence: CASTRLAGISGELFF. Written as DNA, the CDR3 is TGTGCCAGCACCCGACTAGCGGGAATCTCCGGGGAGCTGTTTTTT.

The chain uses TRBV11-2 and TRBJ1-1; D uncertain. Germline CDR1 is SGHAT and CDR2 is FQNNGV. The CDR3 is 14 amino acids. V was shortened by 2 bases and J by 4 bases, with 11 bases between the two germline ends. As DNA, the CDR3 is TGTGCCAGCAGCTTACAGGCAGGAGGCACTGAAGCTTTCTTT. Its protein product is CASSLQAGGTEAFF. The full variable domain, in which reference TRBV11-2 and TRBJ1-1 provide the parts outside the CDR3, is EAGVAQSPRYKIIEKRQSVAFWCNPISGHATLYWYQQILGQGPKLLIQFQNNGVVDDSQLPKDRFSAERLKGVDSTLKIQPAKLEDSAVYLCASSLQAGGTEAFFGQGTRLTVV.

This chain joins TRBV10-1 and TRBJ1-5, with TRBD1 matching 8 bases. The ends lost 5 bases at V and 5 bases at J; junction bases unmatched: 26. Germline-derived CDR1 and CDR2 are WNHNN and SYGVQD (reference sequence). The CDR3 spans 21 residues. The CDR3 DNA reads as TGCGCCAGCAGTCCTCACGCCAACCCAACAGGGGGTCGGGCCCACCATCAGCCCCAGCATTTT. It encodes CASSPHANPTGGRAHHQPQHF.

Regarding this clone: The same CDR3 is also encoded by other DNA sequences in this sample. V is TRBV5-4 and J is TRBJ1-2; no reliable D call. From germline, CDR1 is SGHNT and CDR2 YYREEE (reference sequence). The length of the CDR3 is 12 residues. With 0 bases removed from V and 5 bases from J, the gap between germline ends came to 5 bases. CDR3 sequence: CASSLDSYGYTF. CDR3 nucleotide sequence: TGTGCCAGCAGCTTGGACAGTTATGGCTACACCTTC.

This chain uses TRBV29-1 with TRBJ1-2, with TRBD1 identical over 7 bases. The length of the CDR3 is 13 residues. CDR1 SQVTM and CDR2 ANQGSEA come from the germline V gene. V lost 5 bases, J lost 4 bases, and 7 bases stayed unmatched. Here the CDR3 DNA reads TGCAGCGTTTGGGACAGCTCCCTCTATGGCTACACCTTC. Amino acids: CSVWDSSLYGYTF.

The chain has TRBV7-8 and TRBJ2-7; TRBD2 might be the D (5 bases). Germline values: CDR1 SGHVS, CDR2 FQNEAQ. The CDR3 sequence is 13 residues long. The V end was cut by 6 bases, the J end by 5 bases, with 14 bases between. In DNA, the CDR3 is TGTGCCAGCAGATCTACTAGTTCCCACGAGCAGTACTTC. It translates to CASRSTSSHEQYF.

J is TRBJ2-2 and V is TRBV2; 7 positions agree with TRBD1. The CDR3 has 13 residues. J lost 4 bases, V lost 6 bases, and 2 bases had no gene match. Per germline, CDR1 SNHLY and CDR2 FYNNEI. For the CDR3, the DNA is TGTGCCAGCAGGACAGGGTCCACCGGGGAGCTGTTTTTT. It encodes CASRTGSTGELFF.

The chain uses TRBV7-8 and TRBJ1-2; 7 bases map to TRBD1. The CDR3 is 13 residues long. V was clipped by 4 bases and J by 8 bases; unmatched bases: 7. Germline CDR1 SGHVS, CDR2 FQNEAQ. CDR3 amino acids: CASSSTGVMGYTF. The CDR3 DNA reads TGTGCCAGCAGCTCAACAGGGGTCATGGGCTACACCTTC.